This TCR beta chain derives from a study of blood T cell repertoires in COVID-19. The CDR3 length is 17 residues. The J segment lost 7 bases and the V segment lost 0 bases, leaving 4 bases of the junction unmatched. CDR1 and CDR2 (germline): KGHSH, LQKENI. The sample holds one count of this clone. Libraries were prepared by immunoSEQ multiplex PCR; TCRdb keeps only in-frame clonotypes and omits some of them. The table records fewer than 200,000 clones, 60% to 85% of them present only once. The rearrangement joins TRBV18 to TRBJ2-2, with 14 bases matching TRBD2. Sequencing was carried out using peripheral blood. This TCR was recovered from a man in his sixties or seventies with acute or convalescent COVID-19. The CDR3 here is CASSPPGTSGRNGELFF. The CDR3 DNA reads TGTGCCAGCTCACCACCCGGGACTAGCGGGAGAAACGGGGAGCTGTTTTTT.